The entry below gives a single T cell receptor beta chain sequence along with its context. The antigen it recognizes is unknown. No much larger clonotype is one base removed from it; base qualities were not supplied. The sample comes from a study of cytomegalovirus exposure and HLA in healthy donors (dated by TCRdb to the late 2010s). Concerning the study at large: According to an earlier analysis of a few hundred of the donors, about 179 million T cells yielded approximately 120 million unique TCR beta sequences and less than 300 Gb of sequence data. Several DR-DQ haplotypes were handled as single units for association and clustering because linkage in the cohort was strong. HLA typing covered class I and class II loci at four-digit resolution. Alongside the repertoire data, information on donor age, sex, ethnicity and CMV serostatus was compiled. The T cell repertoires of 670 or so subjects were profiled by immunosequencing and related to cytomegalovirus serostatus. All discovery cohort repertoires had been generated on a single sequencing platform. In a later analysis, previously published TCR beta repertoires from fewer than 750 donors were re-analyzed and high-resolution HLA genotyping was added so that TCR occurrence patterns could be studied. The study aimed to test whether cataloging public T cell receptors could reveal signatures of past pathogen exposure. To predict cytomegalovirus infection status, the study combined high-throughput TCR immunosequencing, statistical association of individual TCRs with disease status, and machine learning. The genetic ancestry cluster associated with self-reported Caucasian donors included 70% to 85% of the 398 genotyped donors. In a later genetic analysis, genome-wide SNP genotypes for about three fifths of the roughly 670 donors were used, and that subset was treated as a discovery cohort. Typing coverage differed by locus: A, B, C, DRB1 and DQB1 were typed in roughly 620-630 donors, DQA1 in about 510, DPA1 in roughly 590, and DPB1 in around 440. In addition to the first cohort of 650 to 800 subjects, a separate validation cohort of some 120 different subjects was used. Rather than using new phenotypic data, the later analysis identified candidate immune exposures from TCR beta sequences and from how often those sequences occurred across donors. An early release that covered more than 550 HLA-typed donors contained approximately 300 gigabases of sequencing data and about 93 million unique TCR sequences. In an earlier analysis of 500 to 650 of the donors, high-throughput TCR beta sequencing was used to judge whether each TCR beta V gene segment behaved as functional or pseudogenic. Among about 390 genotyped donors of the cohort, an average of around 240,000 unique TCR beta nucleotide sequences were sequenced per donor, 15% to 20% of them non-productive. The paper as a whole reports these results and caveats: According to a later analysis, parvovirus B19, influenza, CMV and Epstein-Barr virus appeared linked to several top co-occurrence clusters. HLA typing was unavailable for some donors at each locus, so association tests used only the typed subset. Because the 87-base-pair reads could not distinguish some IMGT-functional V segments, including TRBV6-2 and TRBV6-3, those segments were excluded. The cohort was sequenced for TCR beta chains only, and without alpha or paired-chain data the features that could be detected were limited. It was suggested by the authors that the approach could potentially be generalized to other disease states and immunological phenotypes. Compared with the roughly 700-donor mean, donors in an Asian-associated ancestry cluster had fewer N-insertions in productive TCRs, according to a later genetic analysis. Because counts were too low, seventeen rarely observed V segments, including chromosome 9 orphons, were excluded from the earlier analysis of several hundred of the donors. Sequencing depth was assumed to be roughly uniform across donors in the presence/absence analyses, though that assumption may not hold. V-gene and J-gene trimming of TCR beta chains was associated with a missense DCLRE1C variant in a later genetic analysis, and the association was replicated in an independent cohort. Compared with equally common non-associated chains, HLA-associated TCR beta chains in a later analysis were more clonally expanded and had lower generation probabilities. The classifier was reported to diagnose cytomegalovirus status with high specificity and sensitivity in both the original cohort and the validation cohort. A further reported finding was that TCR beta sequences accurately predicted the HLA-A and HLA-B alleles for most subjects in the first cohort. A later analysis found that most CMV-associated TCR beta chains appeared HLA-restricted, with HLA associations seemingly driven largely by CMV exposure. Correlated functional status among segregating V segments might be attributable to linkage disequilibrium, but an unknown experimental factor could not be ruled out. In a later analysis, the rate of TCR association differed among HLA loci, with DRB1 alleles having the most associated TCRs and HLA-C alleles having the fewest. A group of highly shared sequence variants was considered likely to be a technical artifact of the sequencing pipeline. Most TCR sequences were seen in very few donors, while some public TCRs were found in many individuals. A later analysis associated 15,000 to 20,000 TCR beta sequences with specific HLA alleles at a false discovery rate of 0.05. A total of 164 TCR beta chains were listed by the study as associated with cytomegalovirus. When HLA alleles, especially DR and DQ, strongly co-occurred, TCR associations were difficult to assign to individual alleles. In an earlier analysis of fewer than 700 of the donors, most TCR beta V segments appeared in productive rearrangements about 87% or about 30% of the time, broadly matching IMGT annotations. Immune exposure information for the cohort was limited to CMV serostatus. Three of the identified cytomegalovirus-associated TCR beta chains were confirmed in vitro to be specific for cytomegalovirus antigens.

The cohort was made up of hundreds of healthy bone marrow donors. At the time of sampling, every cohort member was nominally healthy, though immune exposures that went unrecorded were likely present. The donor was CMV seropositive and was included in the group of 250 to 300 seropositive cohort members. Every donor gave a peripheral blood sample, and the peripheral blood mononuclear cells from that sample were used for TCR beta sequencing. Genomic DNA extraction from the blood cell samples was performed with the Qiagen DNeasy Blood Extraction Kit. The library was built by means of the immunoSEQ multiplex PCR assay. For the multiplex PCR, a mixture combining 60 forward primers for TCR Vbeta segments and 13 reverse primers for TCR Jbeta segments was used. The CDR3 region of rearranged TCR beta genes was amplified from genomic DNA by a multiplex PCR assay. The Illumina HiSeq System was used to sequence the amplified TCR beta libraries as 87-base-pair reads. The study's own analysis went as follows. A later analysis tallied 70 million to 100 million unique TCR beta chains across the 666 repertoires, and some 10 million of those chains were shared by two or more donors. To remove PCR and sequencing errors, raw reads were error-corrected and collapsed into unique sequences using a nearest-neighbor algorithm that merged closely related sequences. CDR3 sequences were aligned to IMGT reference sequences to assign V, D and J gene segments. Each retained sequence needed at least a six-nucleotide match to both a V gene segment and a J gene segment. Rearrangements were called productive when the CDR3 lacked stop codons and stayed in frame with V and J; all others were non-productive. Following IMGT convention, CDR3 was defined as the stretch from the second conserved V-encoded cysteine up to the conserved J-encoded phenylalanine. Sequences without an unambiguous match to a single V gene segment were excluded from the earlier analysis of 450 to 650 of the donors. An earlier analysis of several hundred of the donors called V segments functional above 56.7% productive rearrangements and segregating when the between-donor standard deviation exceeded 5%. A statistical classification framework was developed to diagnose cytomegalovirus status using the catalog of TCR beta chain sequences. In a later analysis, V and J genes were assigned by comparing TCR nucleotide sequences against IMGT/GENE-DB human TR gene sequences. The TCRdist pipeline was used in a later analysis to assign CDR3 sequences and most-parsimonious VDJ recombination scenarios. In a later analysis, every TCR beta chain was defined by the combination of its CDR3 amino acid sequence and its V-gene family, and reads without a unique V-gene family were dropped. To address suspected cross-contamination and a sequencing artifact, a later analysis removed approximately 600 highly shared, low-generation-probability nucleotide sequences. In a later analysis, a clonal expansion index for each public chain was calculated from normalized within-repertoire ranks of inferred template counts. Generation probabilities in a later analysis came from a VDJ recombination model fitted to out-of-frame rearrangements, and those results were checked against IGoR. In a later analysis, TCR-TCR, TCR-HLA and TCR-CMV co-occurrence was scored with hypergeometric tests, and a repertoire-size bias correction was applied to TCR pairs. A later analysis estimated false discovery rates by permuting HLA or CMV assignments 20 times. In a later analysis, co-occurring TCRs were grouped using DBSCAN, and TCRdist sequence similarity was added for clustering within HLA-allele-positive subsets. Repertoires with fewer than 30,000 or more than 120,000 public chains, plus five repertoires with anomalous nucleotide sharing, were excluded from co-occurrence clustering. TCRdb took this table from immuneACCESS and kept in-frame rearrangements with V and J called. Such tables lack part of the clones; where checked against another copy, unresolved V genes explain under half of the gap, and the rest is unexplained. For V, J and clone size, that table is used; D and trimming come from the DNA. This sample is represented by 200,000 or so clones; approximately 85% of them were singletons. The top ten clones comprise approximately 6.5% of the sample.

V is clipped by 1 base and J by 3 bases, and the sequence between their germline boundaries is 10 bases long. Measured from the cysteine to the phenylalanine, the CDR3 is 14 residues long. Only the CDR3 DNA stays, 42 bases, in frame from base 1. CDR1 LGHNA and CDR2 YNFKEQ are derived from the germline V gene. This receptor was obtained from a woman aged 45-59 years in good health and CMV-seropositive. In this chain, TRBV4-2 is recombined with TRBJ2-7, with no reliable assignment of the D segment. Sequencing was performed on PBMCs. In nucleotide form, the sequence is TGTGCCAGCAGCCAAGGGCCCGGAGACTACGAGCAGTACTTC. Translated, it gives CASSQGPGDYEQYF.